The 30 T cell receptor beta chains listed next were all sequenced from one sample in a study of cytomegalovirus exposure and HLA in healthy donors. The study ran its PCR with 60 Vbeta and 13 Jbeta primers. Sequenced by immunoSEQ multiplex PCR; TCRdb stores in-frame clones only, minus some. The sample has 130,000 to 150,000 clones; around 76% are singletons. Sequenced: PBMCs. These receptor sequences come from a man younger than 35 in good health and CMV-seronegative.

The CDR3, as DNA: TGTGCCAGCAGCGTTGGGGACAGGGGGCCCCAAGAGACCCAGTACTTC. Translating it yields CASSVGDRGPQETQYF. V is TRBV11-3 and J is TRBJ2-5; 12 nucleotides align to TRBD1. Per germline, CDR1 SGHNT and CDR2 YENEEA. V dropped 5 bases and J dropped 1; count of bases not matched to a gene: 5. This CDR3 region has 16 residues. Using reference TRBV11-3 and TRBJ2-5 for the parts outside the CDR3, the full variable domain is EAGVVQSPRYKIIEKKQPVAFWCNPISGHNTLYWYLQNLGQGPELLIRYENEEAVDDSQLPKDRFSAERLKGVDSTLKIQPAELGDSAVYLCASSVGDRGPQETQYFGPGTRLLVL.

This clone appeared a single time. V is TRBV18 and J is TRBJ1-5; 11 bases line up with TRBD1. This CDR3 spans 18 amino acids. The germline V gene has CDR1 KGHSH and CDR2 LQKENI. V trimming: 3 bases; J trimming: 7 bases; junction bases outside the gene matches: 14. In DNA form, the CDR3 reads TGTGCCAGCTCACCCGGACAGGGGGCTGTCTTATCGTACCAGCCCCAGCATTTT. Translation: CASSPGQGAVLSYQPQHF.

The chain combines TRBV2 with TRBJ2-7; TRBD2 matches at 7 bases. Germline values: CDR1 SNHLY, CDR2 FYNNEI. V was pared by 7 bases and J by 0 bases, with 6 bases of the junction left unmatched. The CDR3 runs 14 residues. The CDR3 protein is CASNLAVGSYEQYF. CDR3 DNA: TGTGCCAGCAACCTAGCGGTCGGCTCCTACGAGCAGTACTTC.

The chain recombines TRBV11-3 with TRBJ2-5, with 12 bases matching TRBD1. The CDR3 extends over 15 amino acids. Germline CDR1 reads SGHNT; CDR2 reads YENEEA. Trimming cost V 4 bases and J 4 bases; bases outside gene matches: 4. This chain's CDR3 is CASSWGQGARETQYF. CDR3 DNA sequence: TGTGCCAGCAGCTGGGGACAGGGGGCCCGAGAGACCCAGTACTTC. Filled out from reference TRBV11-3 and TRBJ2-5, the complete variable domain reads EAGVVQSPRYKIIEKKQPVAFWCNPISGHNTLYWYLQNLGQGPELLIRYENEEAVDDSQLPKDRFSAERLKGVDSTLKIQPAELGDSAVYLCASSWGQGARETQYFGPGTRLLVL.

The genes are TRBV4-1 and TRBJ1-2; tentatively, D is TRBD1 (6 bases). This CDR3 comprises 17 residues. Trimming cost V 1 base and J 1 base, with 16 bases left between them. The V gene's germline CDR1 is MGHRA and CDR2 YSYEKL. The CDR3 loop is CASSQATQTGINYGYTF. The CDR3 bases are TGCGCCAGCAGCCAAGCTACCCAAACAGGGATTAACTATGGCTACACCTTC.

This chain connects TRBV19 to TRBJ2-2; D possibly corresponds to TRBD1 (5 bases). This CDR3 has 16 residues. Trimming pared 3 bases from V and 2 bases from J, leaving 13 bases between. Germline assignment: CDR1 LNHDA and CDR2 SQIVND (reference sequence). CDR3 DNA sequence: TGTGCCAGTAGTATGCTGGGCAGGGTAAACACCGGGGAGCTGTTTTTT. Protein: CASSMLGRVNTGELFF.

V usage is TRBV27 and J usage is TRBJ2-3; 7 bases fit TRBD2. Trimming took 0 bases from V and 4 from J; bases not matched to a gene: 4. The CDR3 loop spans 15 amino acids. The germline V gene encodes CDR1 MNHEY and CDR2 SMNVEV (reference sequence). The CDR3 loop is CASSLSGGSPDTQYF. In DNA form, the CDR3 reads TGTGCCAGCAGTTTATCGGGCGGGAGCCCAGATACGCAGTATTTT.

This sequence joins TRBV6-6 and TRBJ2-5; a possible D gene is TRBD1 (5 bases). The J call may be incorrect, as the DNA end agrees better with TRBJ2-7. The CDR3 length is 15 residues. CDR1 MNHNY and CDR2 SVGAGI come from the germline V gene (reference sequence). CDR3 nucleotide sequence: TGTGCCAGCAGTTACAGGCAGGGTCTATCCTACGAGCAGTACTTC. Its translation is CASSYRQGLSYEQYF.

The J gene is TRBJ2-3, the V gene TRBV4-1; D gene ambiguous. Germline V gene sequence: CDR1 MGHRA, CDR2 YSYEKL. The CDR3 runs 15 residues. Between the trimmed V and J ends, which lost 3 bases and 0 bases, there was a span of 10 bases. DNA for the CDR3: TGCGCCAGCAGCCAGGCCCACCGAAGCACAGATACGCAGTATTTT. Its translation is CASSQAHRSTDTQYF.

This chain connects TRBV28 to TRBJ2-7; 10 nucleotides align to TRBD1. Germline lookup yields CDR1 MDHEN and CDR2 SYDVKM. CDR3 length equals 15 residues. The trim removed 6 bases at V and 2 bases at J, leaving 7 bases unmatched. This chain's CDR3 is CASRPAGTGAYEQYF. CDR3 DNA: TGTGCCAGCAGACCCGCCGGGACAGGGGCCTACGAGCAGTACTTC.

The genes are TRBV10-1 and TRBJ2-7; 10 bases agree with TRBD2. The CDR3 is 15 residues long. Germline V CDR1 and CDR2: WNHNN, SYGVQD (reference sequence). J lost 2 bases, V lost 2 bases, and 3 bases had no gene match. The CDR3 region has the DNA TGCGCCAGCAGTGAGCGGCTAGCGGGAGCCTACGAGCAGTACTTC. Translating it yields CASSERLAGAYEQYF.

Only a few counts were recorded for this clone. The V call is TRBV5-1, the J call TRBJ1-1; D is unresolved. Germline V gives CDR1 SGHRS, CDR2 YFSETQ. The CDR3 is 17 amino acids. Between the trimmed V and J ends, which lost 1 base and 6 bases, there was a span of 22 bases. CDR3 sequence reads: CASSLYGRNLKVPEAFF. The CDR3 DNA reads as TGCGCCAGCAGCTTGTACGGCAGGAATTTAAAGGTGCCTGAAGCTTTCTTT.

This chain joins TRBV13 and TRBJ2-7, with D perhaps TRBD1 (5 bases). CDR3 length: 15 residues. Germline-derived CDR1 and CDR2 are PRHDT and FYEKMQ (reference sequence). V was cut by 2 bases and J by 2 bases, with 13 bases left in between. CDR3 bases: TGTGCCAGCAGCTTAAATTCAGACAGTACCTACGAGCAGTACTTC. Translating gives CASSLNSDSTYEQYF.

The chain recombines TRBV7-8 with TRBJ2-7; possible D gene TRBD2, 6 bases. CDR3 length equals 14 residues. V lost 4 bases and J 6 bases, leaving 16 bases between the germline ends. CDR1 SGHVS and CDR2 FQNEAQ come from the germline V gene. CDR3 DNA: TGTGCCAGCAGCTCGCCGGGAGTTAGTTCCGAGCAGTACTTC. It codes for CASSSPGVSSEQYF.

The chain uses TRBV7-2 and TRBJ2-5; 9 nucleotides agree with TRBD2. TRBJ2-7 explains the end of the DNA better; the J call may be wrong. CDR3 size: 15 residues. Germline values: CDR1 SGHTA, CDR2 FQGNSA. The CDR3 DNA reads TGTGCCAGCAGCTTAGCTAGCGGGGGAAGCCACGAGCAGTACTTC. It yields the protein CASSLASGGSHEQYF.

This chain uses TRBV7-9 with TRBJ1-1; perhaps TRBD1 as D (6 bases). Germline CDR1 SEHNR, CDR2 FQNEAQ (reference sequence). Trimming shortened V by 4 bases and J by 3 bases, and 18 bases separated the two germline ends. The CDR3 is 16 residues long. The CDR3 nucleotides read TGTGCCAGCAGCTCCCGTGGGGGGGGCGCGTACACTGAAGCTTTCTTT. Protein: CASSSRGGGAYTEAFF.

The gene calls are TRBV6-1 and TRBJ1-6, with 9 bases matching TRBD1. Germline V gene lookup returns CDR1 MNHNS and CDR2 SASEGT. V gave up 6 bases and J gave up 2 bases; unmatched junction bases: 2. The CDR3 runs 15 residues. The CDR3 loop is CASRGQGPYNSPLHF. Here the CDR3 DNA reads TGTGCCAGCAGGGGACAGGGACCCTATAATTCACCCCTCCACTTT.

This clone was observed a single time. The chain is built from TRBV19 and TRBJ1-1; the match to TRBD1 covers 9 bases. The ends lost 5 bases at V and 0 bases at J; junction bases unmatched: 7. The CDR3 runs to 16 residues. Germline V lookup: CDR1 LNHDA, CDR2 SQIVND (reference sequence). CDR3 DNA sequence: TGTGCCAGTAGTCAATTAGGGACAGGGTTGAACACTGAAGCTTTCTTT. This codes for CASSQLGTGLNTEAFF.

Concerning this clone: One junction end disagrees with the germline gene, perhaps due to a read error. The V call is TRBV7-9, the J call TRBJ2-7, with 8 bases lining up with TRBD1. Germline V lookup: CDR1 SEHNR, CDR2 FQNEAQ (reference sequence). CDR3 length: 15 residues. The DNA for the CDR3 is TGTTCCAGCAGCACGGACAGGGCCCTATCCTACGAGCAGTACTTC. Amino acid sequence: CSSSTDRALSYEQYF.

The V gene is TRBV7-9, the J gene TRBJ2-3, with 10 nucleotides matching TRBD2. The CDR3 has 18 residues. Germline loops: CDR1 SEHNR, CDR2 FQNEAQ (reference sequence). The ends lost 7 bases at V and 5 bases at J; junction bases unmatched: 18. CDR3 sequence: CASTFWGTSVSARDTQYF. The CDR3 DNA reads as TGTGCCAGCACCTTCTGGGGGACTAGCGTATCGGCGAGAGATACGCAGTATTTT.

The chain employs TRBV11-2 and TRBJ2-7, with TRBD1 as a possible D gene (6 bases). This CDR3 contains 16 residues. Trimming cost V 4 bases and J 0 bases, with 16 bases left between them. CDR1 and CDR2 (germline): SGHAT, FQNNGV. Here the CDR3 reads CASSSFLQGPSYEQYF. The CDR3 nucleotides are TGTGCCAGCAGCTCCTTCCTACAGGGACCCTCCTACGAGCAGTACTTC.

This clone was recorded a few times. The chain recombines TRBV6-6 with TRBJ1-4, with D possibly TRBD1 on 6 matching bases. Per the germline V gene, CDR1 is MNHNY and CDR2 is SVGAGI (reference sequence). V was clipped by 6 bases and J by 0 bases, with 8 bases between them. This CDR3 has 14 amino acids. CDR3 sequence: CASRSGATNEKLFF. The CDR3 bases are TGTGCCAGCAGGTCAGGGGCAACTAATGAAAAACTGTTTTTT.

The rearrangement links TRBV14 to TRBJ1-1; possible D gene TRBD1, 6 bases. Looked up from germline, CDR1 is SGHDN and CDR2 is FVKESK. This CDR3 is 15 amino acids long. Trimming removed 3 bases from V and 5 bases from J, with 16 bases in between. CDR3 in DNA: TGTGCCAGCAGCCACCAGGCAGTTAGGGGGACTGAAGCTTTCTTT. It codes for CASSHQAVRGTEAFF.

J is TRBJ2-1 and V is TRBV30; 7 bases are a match to TRBD1. With V trimmed by 1 base and J by 8 bases, 8 bases remained unmatched. Germline CDR1 and CDR2: GTSNPN and SVGIG (reference sequence). The CDR3 totals 14 residues. In nucleotides, the CDR3 is TGTGCCTGGAGTGATACAGGGGAGTGGCATGAGCAGTTCTTC. Translating gives CAWSDTGEWHEQFF.

The chain employs TRBV28 and TRBJ2-7; maybe TRBD2 (6 bases). The CDR3 totals 13 residues. The germline gives CDR1 MDHEN, CDR2 SYDVKM. V lost 4 bases, J lost 0 bases, and 7 bases lay in between. The CDR3 protein is CASSSGLSYEQYF. The CDR3 DNA is TGTGCCAGCAGTTCGGGACTCTCCTACGAGCAGTACTTC.

The CDR3 region is CASRGGAGNQPQHF. In DNA, the CDR3 is TGTGCCAGCAGAGGGGGCGCTGGCAATCAGCCCCAGCATTTT. The V call is TRBV6-6, the J call TRBJ1-5; 7 bases map to TRBD1. This CDR3 is 14 amino acids long. The germline V gene has CDR1 MNHNY and CDR2 SVGAGI (reference sequence). Germline trimming cut 6 bases from V and 2 bases from J; bases unmatched to any gene: 4.

There are a few counts of this clone. This chain links TRBV28 with TRBJ1-3, with 7 positions matching TRBD1. J was trimmed by 4 bases and V by 2 bases; bases with no gene match: 5. CDR1 is MDHEN and CDR2 is SYDVKM in the germline V gene. This CDR3 comprises 15 residues. The CDR3 sequence: CASSLVATGGNTIYF. The CDR3 nucleotides read TGTGCCAGCAGTTTAGTGGCGACAGGGGGAAACACCATATATTTT.

The V gene is TRBV2, the J gene TRBJ1-5; the D gene is possibly TRBD1 (6 bases). With 7 bases removed from V and 6 bases from J, the gap between germline ends came to 19 bases. The germline V gene has CDR1 SNHLY and CDR2 FYNNEI. This CDR3 contains 15 residues. As DNA, the CDR3 is TGTGCCAGCACTGGCCAGGGGCTGGTTAGTCAGCCCCAGCATTTT. It translates to CASTGQGLVSQPQHF. Full variable domain (remainder filled in from reference TRBV2 and TRBJ1-5): EPEVTQTPSHQVTQMGQEVILRCVPISNHLYFYWYRQILGQKVEFLVSFYNNEISEKSEIFDDQFSVERPDGSNFTLKIRSTKLEDSAMYFCASTGQGLVSQPQHFGDGTRLSIL.

The chain links TRBV2 to TRBJ2-5; 14 bases are shared with TRBD2. The J call is in doubt because the DNA end fits TRBJ2-7 better. The V gene's germline CDR1 is SNHLY and CDR2 FYNNEI. CDR3 length equals 15 residues. The CDR3 nucleotides are TGTGCCAGCAGTGACCAGGGACTAGCGGGAGACGAGCAGTACTTC. It codes for CASSDQGLAGDEQYF.

The V gene is TRBV10-1, the J gene TRBJ2-2; a weak D match, TRBD1 (6 bases). Trimming took off 6 bases at V and 1 base at J, with 12 bases between the two ends. The length of the CDR3 is 15 residues. Germline CDR1 reads WNHNN; CDR2 reads SYGVQD (reference sequence). CDR3 protein: CASSGTPRNTGELFF. Here the CDR3 DNA reads TGCGCCAGCAGCGGGACACCGAGGAACACCGGGGAGCTGTTTTTT.